These 24 T cell receptor beta chains were all obtained from the same sample, sequenced in a study of cytotoxic CD8 clonotypes in ibrutinib-treated CLL. TCRdb's copy holds only in-frame clones and misses some; the assay was immunoSEQ multiplex PCR. The sample lists 30,000 to 40,000 clones; approximately 70% were seen once. Material: PBMCs, obtained before ibrutinib treatment. All receptors derive from a human donor with chronic lymphocytic leukemia.

This clone showed up just a few times. CDR3 in amino acids: CASSLAGTDLRTDTQYF. In nucleotides, the CDR3 is TGCGCCAGCAGCTTGGCCGGGACAGACTTGCGCACAGATACGCAGTATTTT. The gene calls are TRBV5-1 and TRBJ2-3, with TRBD1 matching 7 bases. The CDR3 length is 17 residues. The trim removed 0 bases at V and 1 base at J, leaving 8 bases unmatched. Germline V lookup: CDR1 SGHRS, CDR2 YFSETQ. Full variable domain (outside the CDR3, taken from reference TRBV5-1 and TRBJ2-3): KAGVTQTPRYLIKTRGQQVTLSCSPISGHRSVSWYQQTPGQGLQFLFEYFSETQRNKGNFPGRFSGRQFSNSRSEMNVSTLELGDSALYLCASSLAGTDLRTDTQYFGPGTRLTVL.

This sequence joins TRBV15 and TRBJ2-7; 8 bases line up with TRBD2. Germline CDR1 reads LNHNV; CDR2 reads YYDKDF (reference sequence). The CDR3 has 15 amino acids. Trimming removed 5 bases from V and 6 bases from J; junction bases left unmatched: 12. The CDR3: CATSFLVSGKGEQYF. The CDR3 DNA is TGTGCCACCAGCTTTTTGGTTAGCGGGAAGGGCGAGCAGTACTTC.

This chain connects TRBV19 to TRBJ2-3; no clear D. CDR1 is LNHDA and CDR2 is SQIVND in the germline V gene (reference sequence). Between the trimmed V and J ends, which lost 3 bases and 2 bases, there was a span of 12 bases. The CDR3 runs 15 residues. The CDR3 loop is CASSILGRNTDTQYF. For the CDR3, the DNA is TGTGCCAGTAGTATTTTGGGTCGAAACACAGATACGCAGTATTTT.

The rearrangement uses TRBV11-2 and TRBJ2-7; the D gene could be TRBD1 or TRBD2 (5 bases each). The germline gives CDR1 SGHAT, CDR2 FQNNGV. V was cut by 0 bases and J by 3 bases, with 9 bases left in between. CDR3 length: 14 residues. The CDR3, as DNA: TGTGCCAGCAGCTTAGAACTAGGGGACTACGAGCAGTACTTC. Its protein product is CASSLELGDYEQYF.

The rearrangement joins TRBV30 to TRBJ2-6; D not resolved. This CDR3 contains 14 residues. Germline CDR1 GTSNPN, CDR2 SVGIG (reference sequence). Trimming took off 4 bases at V and 0 bases at J, with 7 bases between the two ends. CDR3 amino acids: CAWTLGSGANVLTF. The CDR3 DNA follows: TGTGCCTGGACCTTGGGCTCTGGGGCCAACGTCCTGACTTTC.

On this clone itself: The sample contains more than one DNA sequence encoding this CDR3. The chain couples TRBV7-2 to TRBJ2-7; perhaps TRBD2 as D (5 bases). Trimming removed 3 bases from V and 7 bases from J, with 10 bases in between. The CDR3 spans 12 residues. Per the germline V gene, CDR1 is SGHTA and CDR2 is FQGNSA. The CDR3 loop reads CASSLTGYEQYF. DNA for the CDR3: TGTGCCAGCAGCTTGACGGGGTATGAGCAGTACTTC.

A few counts support this clone. This chain joins TRBV18 and TRBJ2-7; TRBD2 aligns across 11 bases. CDR3 size: 15 residues. The germline V gene encodes CDR1 KGHSH and CDR2 LQKENI. V dropped 6 bases and J dropped 4; count of bases not matched to a gene: 8. The CDR3 DNA reads TGTGCCAGCTCTCCCCGGGGGACTAGCGGTTACGAGCAGTACTTC. Encoded protein: CASSPRGTSGYEQYF.

V gene TRBV6-5 combines with J gene TRBJ2-7, with a possible D match to TRBD2 (6 bases). Germline values: CDR1 MNHEY, CDR2 SVGAGI. With 0 bases removed from V and 6 bases from J, the gap between germline ends came to 6 bases. This CDR3 comprises 12 residues. CDR3 amino acids: CASSYSGGEQYF. In nucleotides, the CDR3 is TGTGCCAGCAGTTACTCGGGGGGCGAGCAGTACTTC.

This chain links TRBV19 with TRBJ2-7; possible D gene TRBD1, 5 bases. The V and J ends lost 5 bases and 0 bases respectively, with 11 bases between them. CDR3 length: 14 residues. Germline V gene sequence: CDR1 LNHDA, CDR2 SQIVND (reference sequence). CDR3 bases: TGTGCCAGTAGTTTGGGGCTTAGCTCCTACGAGCAGTACTTC. Its translation is CASSLGLSSYEQYF.

This chain links TRBV7-9 with TRBJ2-3, with a weak D call TRBD2 (6 bases). CDR1 is SEHNR, CDR2 FQNEAQ, per germline (reference sequence). The CDR3 length is 13 residues. Trimming cost V 3 bases and J 2 bases, with 6 bases left between them. As DNA, the CDR3 is TGTGCCAGCAGCTTGCGGGACACAGATACGCAGTATTTT. Amino acids: CASSLRDTDTQYF.

The V and J genes are TRBV27 and TRBJ2-7; the D call may be TRBD1 or TRBD2 (5 bases each). CDR1 and CDR2 from the germline V gene are MNHEY and SMNVEV (reference sequence). The CDR3 totals 13 residues. Trimming removed 4 bases at V and 5 bases at J, with 12 bases between. CDR3: CASSSRGAHEQYF. CDR3 nucleotide sequence: TGTGCCAGCAGTTCGAGGGGAGCACACGAGCAGTACTTC.

The rearrangement uses TRBV5-1 and TRBJ1-1; tentative D call: TRBD1 (6 bases). CDR3 size: 13 residues. Between the trimmed V and J ends, which lost 5 bases and 1 base, there was a span of 9 bases. CDR1 is SGHRS and CDR2 is YFSETQ in the germline V gene. CDR3 sequence: CASSGGANTEAFF. The DNA for the CDR3 is TGCGCCAGCAGTGGGGGCGCGAACACTGAAGCTTTCTTT.

The chain recombines TRBV5-4 with TRBJ2-7; TRBD1 matches at 10 bases. This CDR3 region has 15 residues. Germline CDR1 and CDR2: SGHNT and YYREEE (reference sequence). The V and J ends lost 2 bases and 5 bases, in that order; junction bases with no gene match: 7. CDR3 sequence reads: CASSFDGTGVNEQYF. CDR3 in DNA: TGTGCCAGCAGCTTTGACGGGACAGGGGTCAACGAGCAGTACTTC.

V is TRBV28 and J is TRBJ2-5; D possibly corresponds to TRBD1 (6 bases). Germline V gene lookup returns CDR1 MDHEN and CDR2 SYDVKM. Trimming pared 3 bases from V and 5 bases from J, leaving 10 bases between. The CDR3 runs 13 residues. The CDR3 bases are TGTGCCAGCAGTTTCACAGGGTTCGAGACCCAGTACTTC. Protein sequence: CASSFTGFETQYF.

The rearrangement uses TRBV18 and TRBJ1-3; D uncertain. The CDR3 length is 13 residues. V lost 2 bases to trimming and J lost 4 bases, with 6 bases between them. Per germline, CDR1 KGHSH and CDR2 LQKENI. The CDR3 spells CASSPGVGNTIYF. CDR3 DNA: TGTGCCAGCTCACCAGGGGTCGGAAACACCATATATTTT.

This clone was counted only a few times. This chain uses TRBV10-3 with TRBJ2-1, with 8 positions matching TRBD1. The J segment lost 4 bases and the V segment lost 7 bases, leaving 3 bases of the junction unmatched. CDR1 and CDR2 from the germline V gene are ENHRY and SYGVKD. The length of the CDR3 is 13 residues. Here the CDR3 reads CAITRGQYNEQFF. The CDR3 region has the DNA TGTGCCATCACCAGGGGGCAGTACAATGAGCAGTTCTTC.

The chain couples TRBV7-3 to TRBJ2-3, with 7 bases matching TRBD2. Germline V gene lookup returns CDR1 SGHTA and CDR2 FQGTGA. This CDR3 has 15 residues. J was trimmed by 3 bases and V by 3 bases; bases with no gene match: 6. The DNA for the CDR3 is TGTGCCAGCAGCTTCTCTGCCGGGAGGACAGATACGCAGTATTTT. Its translation is CASSFSAGRTDTQYF.

The rearrangement uses TRBV10-3 and TRBJ2-3, with 9 positions matching TRBD2. Germline-derived CDR1 and CDR2 are ENHRY and SYGVKD. Trimming removed 8 bases from V and 5 bases from J; junction bases left unmatched: 11. There are 15 residues in the CDR3. CDR3 coding DNA: TGTGCCATCGGTAGGGAGCGGGGGGCCGGAGATACGCAGTATTTT. As protein: CAIGRERGAGDTQYF.

This clone has only one observation. The V and J genes are TRBV7-2 and TRBJ2-7; D is ambiguous. Germline CDR1 is SGHTA and CDR2 is FQGNSA. This CDR3 spans 12 amino acids. V was clipped by 1 base and J by 6 bases, with 7 bases between them. DNA of the CDR3: TGTGCCAGCAGCTTAGTCCCCCCCGAGCAGTACTTC. Translating gives CASSLVPPEQYF.

The V and J genes are TRBV15 and TRBJ2-7, with D perhaps TRBD1 (6 bases). V dropped 0 bases and J dropped 5 bases, with 26 bases sitting between them. This CDR3 is 19 amino acids long. CDR1 is LNHNV and CDR2 is YYDKDF in the germline V gene (reference sequence). CDR3 in DNA: TGTGCCACCAGCAGAGATGGCCCAGGGGAAGCTAGCTCATTTGACGAGCAGTACTTC. It translates to CATSRDGPGEASSFDEQYF.

This chain uses TRBV5-1 with TRBJ2-5, with a possible D match to TRBD2 (5 bases). The CDR3 runs 13 residues. V lost 2 bases to trimming and J lost 5 bases, with 10 bases between them. From germline, CDR1 is SGHRS and CDR2 YFSETQ. CDR3 in DNA: TGCGCCAGCAGCTTTGGTGGCGGGGAGACCCAGTACTTC. Amino acid sequence: CASSFGGGETQYF.

This clone was observed a handful of times. The chain joins TRBV6-1 to TRBJ1-2; no clear D gene. From germline, CDR1 is MNHNS and CDR2 SASEGT. The CDR3 totals 14 residues. Trimming left V 2 bases short and J 2 bases short, with 9 bases between. The DNA of the CDR3 is TGTGCCAGCAGTGAAACGCTTGGGAACTATGGCTACACCTTC. Protein sequence: CASSETLGNYGYTF.

CDR3 residues: CASSQRYPTYEQYF. CDR3 sequence (DNA): TGTGCCAGCAGTCAACGTTATCCTACTTACGAGCAGTACTTC. The chain uses TRBV25-1 and TRBJ2-7; D unresolved. CDR3 length: 14 residues. Germline V CDR1 and CDR2: MGHDK, SYGVNS. V gave up 5 bases and J gave up 4 bases, with 15 bases separating them.

CDR3 bases: TGTGCCAGCAGCGGGGGGCAGAGGACTGAAGCTTTCTTT. It encodes CASSGGQRTEAFF. This chain connects TRBV6-4 to TRBJ1-1; tentatively, D is TRBD1 (6 bases). Trimming removed 6 bases from V and 5 bases from J, with 13 bases in between. CDR3 length: 13 residues. Germline CDR1 is MRHNA and CDR2 is SNTAGT.